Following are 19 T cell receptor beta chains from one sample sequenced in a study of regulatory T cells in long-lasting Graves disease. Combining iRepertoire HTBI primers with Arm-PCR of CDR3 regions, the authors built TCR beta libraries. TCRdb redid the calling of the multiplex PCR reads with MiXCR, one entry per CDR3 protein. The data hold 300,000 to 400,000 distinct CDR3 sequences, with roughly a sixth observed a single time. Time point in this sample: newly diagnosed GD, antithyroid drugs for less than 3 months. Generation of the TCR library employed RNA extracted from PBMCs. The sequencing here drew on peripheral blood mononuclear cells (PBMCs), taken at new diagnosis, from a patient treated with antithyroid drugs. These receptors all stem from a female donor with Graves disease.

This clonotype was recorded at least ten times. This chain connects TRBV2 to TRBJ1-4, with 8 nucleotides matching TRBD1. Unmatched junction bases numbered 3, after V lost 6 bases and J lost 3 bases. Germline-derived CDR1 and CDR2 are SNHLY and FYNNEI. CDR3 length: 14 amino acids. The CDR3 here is CASRQGAANEKLFF. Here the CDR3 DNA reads TGTGCCAGCAGGCAGGGGGCAGCTAATGAAAAACTGTTTTTT.

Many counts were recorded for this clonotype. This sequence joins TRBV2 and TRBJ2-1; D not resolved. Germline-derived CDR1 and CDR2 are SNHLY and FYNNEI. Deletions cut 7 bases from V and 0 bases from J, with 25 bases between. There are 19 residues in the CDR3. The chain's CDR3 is CASTPGLSPRASSYNEQFF. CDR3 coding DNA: TGTGCCAGCACCCCGGGCCTTTCCCCCCGAGCGAGCTCCTACAATGAGCAGTTCTTC.

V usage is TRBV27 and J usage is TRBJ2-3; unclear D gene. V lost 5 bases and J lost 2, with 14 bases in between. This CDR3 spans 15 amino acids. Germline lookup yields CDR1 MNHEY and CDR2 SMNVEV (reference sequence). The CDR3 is CASSPRTSPTDTQYF. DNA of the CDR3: TGTGCCAGCAGTCCCCGGACGTCCCCCACAGATACGCAGTATTTT.

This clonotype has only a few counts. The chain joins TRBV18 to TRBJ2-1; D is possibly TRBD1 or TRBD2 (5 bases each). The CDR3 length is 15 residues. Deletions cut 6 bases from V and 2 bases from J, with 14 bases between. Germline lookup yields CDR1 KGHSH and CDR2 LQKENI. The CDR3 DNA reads TGTGCCAGCTCCGACGGGACGATTACCTACAATGAGCAGTTCTTC. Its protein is CASSDGTITYNEQFF.

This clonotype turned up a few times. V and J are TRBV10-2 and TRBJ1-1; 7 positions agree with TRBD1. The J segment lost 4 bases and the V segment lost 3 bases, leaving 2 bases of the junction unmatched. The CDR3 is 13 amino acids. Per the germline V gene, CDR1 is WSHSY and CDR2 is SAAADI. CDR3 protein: CASSEAGGTEAFF. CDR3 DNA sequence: TGCGCCAGCAGTGAAGCAGGGGGCACTGAAGCTTTCTTT.

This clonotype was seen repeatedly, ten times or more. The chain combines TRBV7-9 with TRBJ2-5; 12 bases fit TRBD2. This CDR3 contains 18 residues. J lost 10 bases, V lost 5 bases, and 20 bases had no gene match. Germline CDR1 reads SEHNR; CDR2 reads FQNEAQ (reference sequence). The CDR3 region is CASSPTPLLSSGRANQYF. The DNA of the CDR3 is TGTGCCAGCAGCCCGACCCCGTTGCTTTCTAGCGGGAGGGCTAACCAGTACTTC.

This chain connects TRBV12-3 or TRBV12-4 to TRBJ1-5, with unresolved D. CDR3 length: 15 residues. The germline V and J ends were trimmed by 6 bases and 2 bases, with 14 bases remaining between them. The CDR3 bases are TGTGCCAGCAGGCCCAAGGGAGTCGGCAATCAGCCCCAGCATTTT. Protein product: CASRPKGVGNQPQHF.

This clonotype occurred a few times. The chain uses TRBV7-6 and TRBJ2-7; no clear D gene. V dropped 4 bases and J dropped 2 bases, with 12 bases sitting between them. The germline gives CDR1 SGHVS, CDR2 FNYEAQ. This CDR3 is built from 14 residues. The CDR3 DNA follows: TGTGCCAGCAGCTCCGGGTCGCGTACCTACGAGCAGTACTTC. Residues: CASSSGSRTYEQYF.

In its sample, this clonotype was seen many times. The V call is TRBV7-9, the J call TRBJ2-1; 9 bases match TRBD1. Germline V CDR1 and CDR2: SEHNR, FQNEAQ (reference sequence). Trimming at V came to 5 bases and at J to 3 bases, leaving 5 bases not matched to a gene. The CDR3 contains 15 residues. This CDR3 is CASSEGQGSYNEQFF. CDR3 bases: TGTGCCAGCAGCGAGGGACAGGGAAGCTACAATGAGCAGTTCTTC.

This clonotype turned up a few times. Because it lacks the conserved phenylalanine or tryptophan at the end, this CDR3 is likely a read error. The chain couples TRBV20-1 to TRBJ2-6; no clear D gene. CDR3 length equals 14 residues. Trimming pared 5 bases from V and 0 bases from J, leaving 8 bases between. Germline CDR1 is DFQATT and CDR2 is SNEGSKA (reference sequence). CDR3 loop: CSAGGDSGANVLTL. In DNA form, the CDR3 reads TGCAGTGCTGGTGGGGACTCTGGGGCCAACGTCCTGACTCTC.

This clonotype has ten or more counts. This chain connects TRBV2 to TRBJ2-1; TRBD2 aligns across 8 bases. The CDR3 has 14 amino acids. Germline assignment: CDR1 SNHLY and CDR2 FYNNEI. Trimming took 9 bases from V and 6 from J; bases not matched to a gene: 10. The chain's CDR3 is CARESGSRINEQFF. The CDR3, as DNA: TGTGCCAGGGAAAGCGGGAGTAGGATCAATGAGCAGTTCTTC. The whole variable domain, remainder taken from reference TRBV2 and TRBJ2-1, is EPEVTQTPSHQVTQMGQEVILRCVPISNHLYFYWYRQILGQKVEFLVSFYNNEISEKSEIFDDQFSVERPDGSNFTLKIRSTKLEDSAMYFCARESGSRINEQFFGPGTRLTVL.

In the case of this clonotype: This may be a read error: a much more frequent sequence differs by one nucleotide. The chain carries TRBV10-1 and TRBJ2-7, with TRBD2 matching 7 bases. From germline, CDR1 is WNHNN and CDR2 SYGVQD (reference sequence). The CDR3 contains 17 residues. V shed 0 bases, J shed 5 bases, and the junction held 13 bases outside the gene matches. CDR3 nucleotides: TGCGCCAGCAGTGAGTCGACTCCACGCGGGAGCGGCCACGAGCAGTACTTC. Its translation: CASSESTPRGSGHEQYF.

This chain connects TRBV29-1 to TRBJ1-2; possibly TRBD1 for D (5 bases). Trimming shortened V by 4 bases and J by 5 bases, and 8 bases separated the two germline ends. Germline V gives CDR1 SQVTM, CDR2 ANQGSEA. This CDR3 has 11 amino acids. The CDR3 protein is CSVGGVYGYTF. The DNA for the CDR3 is TGCAGCGTTGGGGGGGTTTATGGCTACACCTTC.

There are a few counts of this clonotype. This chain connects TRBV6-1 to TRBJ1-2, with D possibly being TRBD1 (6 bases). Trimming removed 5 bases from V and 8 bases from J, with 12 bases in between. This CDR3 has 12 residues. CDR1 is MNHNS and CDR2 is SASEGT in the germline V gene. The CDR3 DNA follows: TGTGCCAGCAGTCCACAGGGACGGGGCTACACCTTC. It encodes CASSPQGRGYTF.

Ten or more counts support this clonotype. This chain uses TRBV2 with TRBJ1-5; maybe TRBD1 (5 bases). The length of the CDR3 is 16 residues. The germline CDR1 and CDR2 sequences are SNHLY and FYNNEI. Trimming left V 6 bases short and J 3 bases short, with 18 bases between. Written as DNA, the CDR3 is TGTGCCAGCAGCGCCGGATCCCAGGGAACCAATCAGCCCCAGCATTTT. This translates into CASSAGSQGTNQPQHF. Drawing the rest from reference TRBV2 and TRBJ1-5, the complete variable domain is EPEVTQTPSHQVTQMGQEVILRCVPISNHLYFYWYRQILGQKVEFLVSFYNNEISEKSEIFDDQFSVERPDGSNFTLKIRSTKLEDSAMYFCASSAGSQGTNQPQHFGDGTRLSIL.

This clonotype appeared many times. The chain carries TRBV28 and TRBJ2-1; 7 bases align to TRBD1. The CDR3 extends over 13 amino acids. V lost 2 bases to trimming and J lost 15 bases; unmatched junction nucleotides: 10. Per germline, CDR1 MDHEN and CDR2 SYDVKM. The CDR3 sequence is CASSLPDRVFLFF. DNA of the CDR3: TGTGCCAGCAGTTTACCCGACAGGGTCTTTCTGTTCTTC.

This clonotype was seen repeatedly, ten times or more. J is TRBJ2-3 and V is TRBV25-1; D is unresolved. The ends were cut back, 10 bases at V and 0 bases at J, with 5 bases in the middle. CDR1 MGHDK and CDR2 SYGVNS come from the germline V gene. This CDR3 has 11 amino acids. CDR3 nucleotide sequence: TGTGCCACCAGAAGCACAGATACGCAGTATTTT. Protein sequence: CATRSTDTQYF.

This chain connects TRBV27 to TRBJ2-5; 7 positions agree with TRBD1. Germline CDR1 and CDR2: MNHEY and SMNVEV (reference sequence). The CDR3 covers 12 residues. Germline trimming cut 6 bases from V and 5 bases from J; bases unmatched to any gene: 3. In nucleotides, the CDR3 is TGTGCCAGCAGAAACAGGGGCGAGACCCAGTACTTC. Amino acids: CASRNRGETQYF.

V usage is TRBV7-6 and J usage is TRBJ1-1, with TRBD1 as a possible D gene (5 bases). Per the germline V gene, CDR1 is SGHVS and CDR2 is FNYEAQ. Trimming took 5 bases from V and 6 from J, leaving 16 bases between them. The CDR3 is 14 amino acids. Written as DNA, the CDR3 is TGTGCCAGCAGCCCCCAGAGTCTGGGGGCTGAAGCTTTCTTT. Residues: CASSPQSLGAEAFF. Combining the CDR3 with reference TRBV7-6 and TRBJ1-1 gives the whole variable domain GAGVSQSPRYKVTKRGQDVALRCDPISGHVSLYWYRQALGQGPEFLTYFNYEAQQDKSGLPNDRFSAERPEGSISTLTIQRTEQRDSAMYRCASSPQSLGAEAFFGQGTRLTVV.